Each of the 8 T cell receptor beta chains below was sequenced from the same sample in a study of molecular identifiers for immune sequencing clone quantification. One entry per CDR3 protein results from TCRdb running MiXCR on the PCR reads. The table has approximately 100,000 distinct CDR3 sequences, roughly 34% seen once. The sample taken for sequencing was naive CD8+ T cells from blood, with Jurkat cell RNA spiked in. The sample's subset: FACS-sorted CD8+CD4-CCR7+CD45RA+ naive T cells. The receptor source for this set is a human donor in good health. Some libraries in this study had Jurkat cell RNA spiked in.

The rearrangement uses TRBV7-9 and TRBJ2-7; TRBD1 matches 8 bases. V lost 3 bases, J lost 5 bases, and 3 bases stayed unmatched. The CDR3 totals 13 residues. The V gene's germline CDR1 is SEHNR and CDR2 FQNEAQ (reference sequence). CDR3 region: CASSLGQANEQYF. CDR3 DNA sequence: TGTGCCAGCAGCTTGGGACAGGCCAACGAGCAGTACTTC.

This clonotype was counted many times. The rearrangement uses TRBV7-2 and TRBJ2-7, with TRBD2 as a possible D gene (5 bases). The CDR3 contains 16 residues. Germline CDR1 is SGHTA and CDR2 is FQGNSA. Trimming removed 5 bases from V and 4 bases from J, with 21 bases in between. The CDR3 is CASSLGRTPARYEQYF. The CDR3 bases are TGTGCCAGCAGCCTGGGAAGGACTCCCGCTCGGTACGAGCAGTACTTC.

This clonotype was found once. The junction and the germline gene differ at one end; a read error may be behind it. The gene calls are TRBV3-1 and TRBJ2-7; tentatively, D is TRBD2 (5 bases). The germline V gene has CDR1 LGHDT and CDR2 YNNKEL (reference sequence). The CDR3 runs to 14 residues. The CDR3 spells CASSLGVSSYERYF. CDR3 coding DNA: TGTGCCAGCAGCCTCGGGGTCAGCTCCTACGAGCGGTACTTC.

This clonotype was detected only a few times. V and J are TRBV28 and TRBJ2-5, with 10 bases lining up with TRBD2. Trimming took 3 bases from V and 5 from J; bases not matched to a gene: 9. Looked up from germline, CDR1 is MDHEN and CDR2 is SYDVKM. This CDR3 has 16 amino acids. The CDR3 is CASSFGASGSSETQYF. In DNA, the CDR3 is TGTGCCAGCAGTTTCGGGGCTAGCGGGAGTTCTGAGACCCAGTACTTC.

Of note for this clonotype: An end of the junction does not agree with germline; a read error may underlie this. The rearrangement uses TRBV4-3 and TRBJ2-7, with 7 bases identical to TRBD1. This CDR3 has 13 amino acids. CDR1 and CDR2 (germline): LGHNA, YSLEER. The CDR3 loop is CASRQVQGHEQYF. Here the CDR3 DNA reads TGCGCCAGCCGCCAAGTACAGGGGCACGAGCAGTACTTC.

The gene calls are TRBV6-2 or TRBV6-3 and TRBJ2-7; a possible D gene is TRBD1 (5 bases). Germline V lookup: CDR1 MNHEY, CDR2 SVGEGT. V was trimmed by 0 bases and J by 3 bases, leaving 9 bases between them. The CDR3 is 14 amino acids. The CDR3 sequence: CASSYSAGHYEQYF. The CDR3 DNA is TGTGCCAGCAGTTACTCGGCCGGACACTACGAGCAGTACTTC.

This clonotype has ten or more counts. The V and J genes are TRBV5-5 and TRBJ1-5; tentatively, D is TRBD1 (5 bases). The CDR3 is 14 amino acids. The germline V and J ends were trimmed by 3 bases and 2 bases, with 9 bases remaining between them. The germline CDR1 and CDR2 sequences are SGHKS and YYEKEE (reference sequence). CDR3 region: CASSWGIGNQPQHF. The CDR3 DNA reads as TGTGCCAGCAGCTGGGGGATTGGCAATCAGCCCCAGCATTTT.

The rearrangement uses TRBV14 and TRBJ1-1; 10 nucleotides line up with TRBD1. Germline V gene data show CDR1 as SGHDN and CDR2 as FVKESK. J lost 6 bases, V lost 2 bases, and 9 bases had no gene match. The CDR3 sequence is 16 residues long. CDR3 sequence: CASSQHTAGQGAEAFF. In DNA form, the CDR3 reads TGTGCCAGCAGCCAACACACCGCCGGACAGGGGGCTGAAGCTTTCTTT. Combining the CDR3 with reference TRBV14 and TRBJ1-1 gives the whole variable domain EAGVTQFPSHSVIEKGQTVTLRCDPISGHDNLYWYRRVMGKEIKFLLHFVKESKQDESGMPNNRFLAERTGGTYSTLKVQPAELEDSGVYFCASSQHTAGQGAEAFFGQGTRLTVV.